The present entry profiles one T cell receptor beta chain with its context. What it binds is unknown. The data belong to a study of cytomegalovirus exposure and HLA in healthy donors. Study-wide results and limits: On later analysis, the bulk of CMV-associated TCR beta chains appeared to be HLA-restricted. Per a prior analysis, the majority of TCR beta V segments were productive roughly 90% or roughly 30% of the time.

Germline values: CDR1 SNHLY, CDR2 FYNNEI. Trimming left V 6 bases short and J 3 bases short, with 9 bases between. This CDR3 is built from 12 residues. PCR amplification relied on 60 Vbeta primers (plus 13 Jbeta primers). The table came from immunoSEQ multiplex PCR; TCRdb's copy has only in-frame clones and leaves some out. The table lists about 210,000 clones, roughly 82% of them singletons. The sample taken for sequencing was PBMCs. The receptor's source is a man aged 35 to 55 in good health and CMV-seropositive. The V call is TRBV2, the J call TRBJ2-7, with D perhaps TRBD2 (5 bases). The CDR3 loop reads CASSSDFYEQYV. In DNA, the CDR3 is TGTGCCAGCAGCTCGGACTTCTACGAGCAGTACGTC.